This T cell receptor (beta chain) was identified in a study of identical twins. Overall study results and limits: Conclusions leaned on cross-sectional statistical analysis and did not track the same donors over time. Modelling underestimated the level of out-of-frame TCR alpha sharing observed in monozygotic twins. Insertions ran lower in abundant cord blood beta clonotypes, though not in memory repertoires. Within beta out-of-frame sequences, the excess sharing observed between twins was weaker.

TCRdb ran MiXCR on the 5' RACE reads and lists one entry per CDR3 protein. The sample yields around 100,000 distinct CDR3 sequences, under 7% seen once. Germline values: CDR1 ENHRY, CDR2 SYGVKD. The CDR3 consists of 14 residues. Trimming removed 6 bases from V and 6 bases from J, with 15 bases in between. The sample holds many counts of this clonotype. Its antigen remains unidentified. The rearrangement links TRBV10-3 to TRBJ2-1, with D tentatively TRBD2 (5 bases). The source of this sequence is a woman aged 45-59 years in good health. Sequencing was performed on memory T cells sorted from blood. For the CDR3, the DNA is TGTGCCATCAGCGAGGGTACTAGAGGCAATGAGCAGTTCTTC. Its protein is CAISEGTRGNEQFF.